The 20 T cell receptor beta chains reported below all come from one sample, sequenced in a study of blood T cell repertoires in COVID-19. Clones were read by immunoSEQ multiplex PCR, and TCRdb kept only the in-frame ones, dropping some. This table has tens of thousands of clones, more than 75% appearing once. Sequencing was performed on peripheral blood. The receptors were gathered from a human donor in a cohort sampled during active COVID-19.

V usage is TRBV5-1 and J usage is TRBJ2-7; D perhaps matches TRBD2 (5 bases). Trimming removed 6 bases at V and 0 bases at J, with 10 bases between. This CDR3 contains 13 residues. In germline, CDR1 is SGHRS, CDR2 YFSETQ. The CDR3: CASTGIYSYEQYF. Written as DNA, the CDR3 is TGCGCCAGCACCGGGATTTACTCCTACGAGCAGTACTTC.

This clone was seen once. V is TRBV3-1 (or the pseudogene TRBV3-2) and J is TRBJ1-5, with 8 nucleotides matching TRBD1. J was trimmed by 6 bases and V by 8 bases; bases with no gene match: 6. Germline values: CDR1 LGHDT, CDR2 YNNKEL (reference sequence). The CDR3 is made up of 13 amino acids. The CDR3 loop reads CASGNRGSQPQHF. Here the CDR3 DNA reads TGTGCCAGCGGTAACAGGGGGAGTCAGCCCCAGCATTTT.

V and J are TRBV10-3 and TRBJ1-3; perhaps TRBD1 as D (5 bases). V was trimmed by 7 bases and J by 0 bases, leaving 13 bases between them. Germline V lookup: CDR1 ENHRY, CDR2 SYGVKD. This CDR3 contains 15 residues. This CDR3 is CAINTGTNSGNTIYF. CDR3 sequence (DNA): TGTGCCATCAATACAGGAACAAACTCTGGAAACACCATATATTTT.

The V gene is TRBV2, the J gene TRBJ1-2; 9 nucleotides line up with TRBD1. The germline V gene encodes CDR1 SNHLY and CDR2 FYNNEI. Trimming took 6 bases from V and 7 from J; bases not matched to a gene: 9. This CDR3 comprises 14 residues. In nucleotides, the CDR3 is TGTGCCAGCAGATCGGGACAGGGTTCCTCTGGCTACACCTTC. Amino acids: CASRSGQGSSGYTF.

A note on this clone: Other DNA sequences in this sample translate to the same CDR3. The V gene is TRBV5-1, the J gene TRBJ2-7; a weak D match, TRBD1 (5 bases). The germline V gene has CDR1 SGHRS and CDR2 YFSETQ. Trimming cost V 4 bases and J 4 bases, with 9 bases left between them. The CDR3 is made up of 12 amino acids. For the CDR3, the DNA is TGCGCCAGCAGCCCCGACAGTTACGAGCAGTACTTC. Translation gives CASSPDSYEQYF.

V gene TRBV5-1 combines with J gene TRBJ1-5; unclear D gene. Germline assignment: CDR1 SGHRS and CDR2 YFSETQ. V was clipped by 4 bases and J by 4 bases, with 9 bases between them. The CDR3 has 13 residues. The DNA for the CDR3 is TGCGCCAGCAGCCGAGATACGAATCAGCCCCAGCATTTT. Amino acid sequence: CASSRDTNQPQHF.

The chain has TRBV7-4 and TRBJ1-2; D perhaps matches TRBD1 (5 bases). This CDR3 has 14 amino acids. Germline V gene sequence: CDR1 SGHVT, CDR2 SQSDAQ. Trimming shortened V by 1 base and J by 1 base, and 7 bases separated the two germline ends. The CDR3 loop is CASSLEGINYGYTF. CDR3 sequence (DNA): TGTGCCAGCAGCTTAGAGGGGATTAACTATGGCTACACCTTC.

The V call is TRBV28, the J call TRBJ2-3, with TRBD1 matching over 7 bases. The junction had 7 bases not matched to a gene; V was cut back by 6 bases and J by 10 bases. This CDR3 region has 12 residues. Germline values: CDR1 MDHEN, CDR2 SYDVKM. CDR3 bases: TGTGCCAGCAGCGAACCTACAGGGGCGCAGTATTTT. Protein product: CASSEPTGAQYF.

V and J are TRBV27 and TRBJ2-5, with 9 bases matching TRBD2. The CDR3 extends over 14 amino acids. The junction had 10 bases not matched to a gene; V was cut back by 9 bases and J by 5 bases. The germline CDR1 and CDR2 sequences are MNHEY and SMNVEV (reference sequence). DNA of the CDR3: TGTGCCAGTAGTCTAGCGGGATTTCTTGAGACCCAGTACTTC. Translating it yields CASSLAGFLETQYF.

CDR3 DNA: TGTGCCAGTAGTATCCTAGCGACCCACTCCTACGAGCAGTACTTC. Translation: CASSILATHSYEQYF. The chain couples TRBV19 to TRBJ2-7, with D perhaps TRBD2 (6 bases). There are 15 residues in the CDR3. Germline CDR1 is LNHDA and CDR2 is SQIVND (reference sequence). V was shortened by 3 bases and J by 0 bases, with 12 bases between the two germline ends.

V is TRBV3-1 (or the pseudogene TRBV3-2) and J is TRBJ1-1; possible D gene TRBD1, 6 bases. The CDR3 runs 13 residues. The V gene lost 5 bases and the J gene lost 10 bases, with 17 bases spanning the gap. Germline CDR1 and CDR2: LGHDT and YNNKEL (reference sequence). The CDR3 sequence is CASSTKGQGRAFF. CDR3 DNA sequence: TGTGCCAGCAGCACAAAGGGGCAGGGGAGAGCTTTCTTT.

V is TRBV30 and J is TRBJ1-2; D possibly corresponds to TRBD1 (6 bases). V lost 1 base and J lost 6, with 9 bases in between. CDR3 size: 12 residues. Per germline, CDR1 GTSNPN and CDR2 SVGIG (reference sequence). The CDR3 reads CAWSAQGDGYTF. The CDR3 DNA reads TGTGCCTGGAGTGCACAGGGAGATGGCTACACCTTC. Together with reference TRBV30 and TRBJ1-2, the CDR3 gives the full variable domain: SQTIHQWPATLVQPVGSPLSLECTVEGTSNPNLYWYRQAAGRGLQLLFYSVGIGQISSEVPQNLSASRPQDRQFILSSKKLLLSDSGFYLCAWSAQGDGYTFGSGTRLTVV.

The rearrangement joins TRBV19 to TRBJ2-3, with 7 positions matching TRBD1. CDR3 length equals 16 residues. Unmatched junction bases numbered 14, after V lost 5 bases and J lost 6 bases. Per the germline V gene, CDR1 is LNHDA and CDR2 is SQIVND (reference sequence). CDR3 protein: CASSPRGQVDGDTQYF. For the CDR3, the DNA is TGTGCCAGTAGTCCGAGAGGACAGGTGGACGGGGATACGCAGTATTTT.

This clone was picked up one time. V gene TRBV15 combines with J gene TRBJ2-1; 11 nucleotides line up with TRBD1. Looked up from germline, CDR1 is LNHNV and CDR2 is YYDKDF (reference sequence). This CDR3 is built from 16 residues. V lost 0 bases to trimming and J lost 5 bases; unmatched junction nucleotides: 3. The CDR3 DNA follows: TGTGCCACCAGCAGAGAAGGGACAGGGGGGGACAATGAGCAGTTCTTC. Its protein is CATSREGTGGDNEQFF.

The sample holds a few counts of this clone. V gene TRBV19 combines with J gene TRBJ2-7; 8 bases match TRBD1. In germline, CDR1 is LNHDA, CDR2 SQIVND (reference sequence). This CDR3 is 12 amino acids long. The J segment lost 9 bases and the V segment lost 5 bases, leaving 6 bases of the junction unmatched. In nucleotides, the CDR3 is TGTGCCAGTAGTGGGACAGGACACGGGCAGTACTTC. This codes for CASSGTGHGQYF.

V is TRBV2 and J is TRBJ2-1, with TRBD2 matching over 8 bases. V was pared by 5 bases and J by 9 bases, with 12 bases of the junction left unmatched. Per the germline V gene, CDR1 is SNHLY and CDR2 is FYNNEI. This CDR3 has 15 amino acids. CDR3: CASSSGLVAPGEQFF. DNA of the CDR3: TGTGCCAGCAGTTCGGGACTAGTCGCGCCGGGTGAGCAGTTCTTC.

The rearrangement joins TRBV3-1 (or the pseudogene TRBV3-2) to TRBJ2-3; TRBD2 aligns across 9 bases. J was trimmed by 0 bases and V by 1 base; bases with no gene match: 5. The CDR3 contains 17 residues. Per germline, CDR1 LGHDT and CDR2 YNNKEL (reference sequence). CDR3 bases: TGTGCCAGCAGCCAAGCTTCTAGCGGGGATAGCACAGATACGCAGTATTTT. Protein: CASSQASSGDSTDTQYF.

The rearrangement joins TRBV24-1 to TRBJ2-7; 10 bases match TRBD2. The CDR3 is 14 amino acids. CDR1 KGHDR and CDR2 SFDVKD come from the germline V gene. Trimming cost V 6 bases and J 0 bases; bases outside gene matches: 1. In DNA, the CDR3 is TGTGCCACCAGTCCTAGCGGGAGCTCCTACGAGCAGTACTTC. This sequence encodes CATSPSGSSYEQYF.

J is TRBJ1-2 and V is TRBV11-2; 9 bases line up with TRBD1. The CDR3 length is 13 residues. V dropped 6 bases and J dropped 7; count of bases not matched to a gene: 6. CDR1 is SGHAT and CDR2 is FQNNGV in the germline V gene. In DNA, the CDR3 is TGTGCCAGCAGAAACCAACAGGGGGCTGGCTACACCTTC. Protein sequence: CASRNQQGAGYTF.

The chain links TRBV18 to TRBJ2-2; TRBD1 aligns across 7 bases. The CDR3 contains 16 residues. Germline V gives CDR1 KGHSH, CDR2 LQKENI. V shed 6 bases, J shed 3 bases, and the junction held 10 bases outside the gene matches. The CDR3 loop reads CASSPRQGVDTGELFF. In DNA form, the CDR3 reads TGTGCCAGCTCCCCCAGACAGGGTGTCGACACCGGGGAGCTGTTTTTT.